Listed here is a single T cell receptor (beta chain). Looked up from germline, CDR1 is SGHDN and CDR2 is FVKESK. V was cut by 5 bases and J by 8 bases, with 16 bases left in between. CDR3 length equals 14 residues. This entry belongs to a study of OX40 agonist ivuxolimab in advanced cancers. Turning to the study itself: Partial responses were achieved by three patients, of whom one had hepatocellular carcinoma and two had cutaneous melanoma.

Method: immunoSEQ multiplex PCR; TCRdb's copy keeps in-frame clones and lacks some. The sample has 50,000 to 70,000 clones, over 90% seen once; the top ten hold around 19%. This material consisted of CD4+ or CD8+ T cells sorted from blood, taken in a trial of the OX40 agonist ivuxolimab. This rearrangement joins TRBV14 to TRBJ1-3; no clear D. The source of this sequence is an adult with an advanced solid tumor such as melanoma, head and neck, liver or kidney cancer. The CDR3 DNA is TGTGCCAGCAGCACGAGACACCTCGGGGACACCATATATTTT. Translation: CASSTRHLGDTIYF.